What follows describes a single T cell receptor (beta chain). Per germline, CDR1 KGHSH and CDR2 LQKENI. J lost 2 bases, V lost 3 bases, and 1 base had no gene match. The CDR3 runs 15 residues. This entry belongs to a study of control samples from healthy donors and cancer patients. The table came from immunoSEQ multiplex PCR; TCRdb's copy has only in-frame clones and leaves some out. The table lists some 140,000 clones, just under 95% of them singletons, with over 9% in the top ten. Sequencing input: blood. The clonotype comes from a man aged 25-45 years in good health. This sequence joins TRBV18 and TRBJ2-6; 7 bases are a match to TRBD1. CDR3: CASSPGTAGANVLTF. The CDR3 DNA is TGTGCCAGCTCACCCGGGACAGCTGGGGCCAACGTCCTGACTTTC.